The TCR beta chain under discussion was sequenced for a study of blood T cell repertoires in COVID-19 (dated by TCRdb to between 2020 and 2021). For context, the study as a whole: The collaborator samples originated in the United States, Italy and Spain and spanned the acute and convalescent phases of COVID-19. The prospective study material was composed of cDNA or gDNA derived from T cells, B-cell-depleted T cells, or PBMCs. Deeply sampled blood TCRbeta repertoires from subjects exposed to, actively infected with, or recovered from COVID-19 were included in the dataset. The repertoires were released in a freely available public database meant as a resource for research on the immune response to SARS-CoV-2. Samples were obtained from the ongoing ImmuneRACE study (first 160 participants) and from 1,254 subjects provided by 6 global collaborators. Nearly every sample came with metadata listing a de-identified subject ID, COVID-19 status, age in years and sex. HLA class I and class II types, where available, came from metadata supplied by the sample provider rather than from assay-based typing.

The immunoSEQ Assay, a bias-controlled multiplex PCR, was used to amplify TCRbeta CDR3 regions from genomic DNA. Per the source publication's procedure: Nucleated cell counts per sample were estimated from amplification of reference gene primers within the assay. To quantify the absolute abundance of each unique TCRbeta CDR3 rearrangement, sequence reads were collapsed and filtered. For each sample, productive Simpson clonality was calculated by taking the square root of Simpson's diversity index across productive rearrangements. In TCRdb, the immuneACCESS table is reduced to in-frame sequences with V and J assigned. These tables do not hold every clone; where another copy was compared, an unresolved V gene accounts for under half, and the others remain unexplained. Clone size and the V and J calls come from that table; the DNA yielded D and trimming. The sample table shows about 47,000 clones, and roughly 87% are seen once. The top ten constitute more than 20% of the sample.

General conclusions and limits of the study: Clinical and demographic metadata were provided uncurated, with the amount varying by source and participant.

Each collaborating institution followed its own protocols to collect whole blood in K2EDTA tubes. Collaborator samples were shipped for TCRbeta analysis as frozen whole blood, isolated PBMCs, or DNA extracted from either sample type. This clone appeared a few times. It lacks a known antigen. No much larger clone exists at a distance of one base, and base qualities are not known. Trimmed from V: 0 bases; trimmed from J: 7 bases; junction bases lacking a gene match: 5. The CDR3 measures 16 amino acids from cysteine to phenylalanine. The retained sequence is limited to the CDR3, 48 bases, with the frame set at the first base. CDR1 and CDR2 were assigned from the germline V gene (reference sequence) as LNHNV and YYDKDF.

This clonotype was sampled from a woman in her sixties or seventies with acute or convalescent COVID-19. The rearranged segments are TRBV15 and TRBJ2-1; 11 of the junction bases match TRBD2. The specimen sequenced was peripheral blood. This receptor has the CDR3 CATSRDLAGGQNEQFF. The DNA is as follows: TGTGCCACCAGCAGAGATCTAGCGGGGGGCCAAAATGAGCAGTTCTTC.